The T cell receptor (beta chain) under discussion was sequenced for a study of identifying expanded T cells in peripheral blood. Findings and caveats of the study: Across healthy donors, higher total template counts meant significantly greater roughly two-week count variance. Technical replicates showed around 1.1 changed clones; two weeks roughly 15; four weeks 19.

The germline V gene has CDR1 LNHDA and CDR2 SQIVND (reference sequence). The CDR3 extends over 15 amino acids. V shed 5 bases and J shed 1 base, with 12 bases lying between them. For this clone: Its target is unknown.

Clones were sequenced by immunoSEQ multiplex PCR, and TCRdb holds only the in-frame ones, with some missing. The sample consists of some 90,000 clones, around 85% of them appearing once. No infections or other immune events were documented during collection. J is TRBJ1-5 and V is TRBV19; D gene unclear. This clonotype was sampled from a person aged 18 to 70 in good health. Sequencing used blood. The CDR3 coding sequence is TGTGCCAGTAGTTCCGAGCGGTGGAGCAATCAGCCCCAGCATTTT. Protein: CASSSERWSNQPQHF.